The 28 T cell receptor beta chains listed next were all sequenced from one sample in a study of blood T cell repertoires in COVID-19. Generated by immunoSEQ multiplex PCR, the TCRdb table keeps only in-frame clones and is missing some. The sample shows roughly 300,000 clones, approximately 87% of them seen only once. Material: peripheral blood. These receptors were collected from a woman in her 30s with COVID-19, enrolled during active disease.

The chain combines TRBV5-1 with TRBJ2-7; tentative D call: TRBD1 (6 bases). There are 15 residues in the CDR3. Germline CDR1 SGHRS, CDR2 YFSETQ. V was shortened by 2 bases and J by 2 bases, with 14 bases between the two germline ends. The CDR3 is CASSFGTPGTYEQYF. CDR3 in DNA: TGCGCCAGCAGCTTCGGGACACCCGGTACCTACGAGCAGTACTTC.

This chain joins TRBV9 and TRBJ1-6; unclear D gene. This CDR3 has 13 residues. V was trimmed by 0 bases and J by 11 bases, leaving 9 bases between them. Germline CDR1 is SGDLS and CDR2 is YYNGEE. CDR3 residues: CASSVGAATPLHF. As DNA, the CDR3 is TGTGCCAGCAGCGTAGGAGCTGCTACACCCCTCCACTTT.

The count of this clone is one. This chain joins TRBV19 and TRBJ1-6, with D unclear. The V end lost 0 bases, the J end lost 10 bases, and 7 bases lay between the germline ends. The germline V gene encodes CDR1 LNHDA and CDR2 SQIVND (reference sequence). The CDR3 length is 13 residues. The DNA for the CDR3 is TGTGCCAGTAGTATAGATCTAGAATCACCCCTCCACTTT. It translates to CASSIDLESPLHF.

The V and J genes are TRBV6-2 or TRBV6-3 and TRBJ2-6, with 7 bases that match TRBD1. The length of the CDR3 is 17 residues. V lost 2 bases and J lost 3; bases outside the gene matches: 7. Germline V lookup: CDR1 MNHEY, CDR2 SVGEGT. The CDR3 nucleotides are TGTGCCAGCAGTTACGGAAAGGGGGCCGGTGGGGCCAACGTCCTGACTTTC. Translated: CASSYGKGAGGANVLTF.

The chain is built from TRBV5-4 and TRBJ2-3; TRBD2 agrees at 9 bases. Germline assignment: CDR1 SGHNT and CDR2 YYREEE (reference sequence). The CDR3 has 16 residues. V shed 3 bases, J shed 5 bases, and the junction held 10 bases outside the gene matches. CDR3 nucleotide sequence: TGTGCCAGCAGCTCCCGGAGGGGACTAGCAGAAGATACGCAGTATTTT. This translates into CASSSRRGLAEDTQYF.

The chain carries TRBV6-5 and TRBJ2-7; maybe TRBD2 (5 bases). Trimming cost V 11 bases and J 3 bases, with 14 bases left between them. Germline V gene lookup returns CDR1 MNHEY and CDR2 SVGAGI. This CDR3 contains 12 residues. For the CDR3, the DNA is TGTGCCGGAAGGACCGAGGGCTACGAGCAGTACTTC. Its translation: CAGRTEGYEQYF.

The genes are TRBV5-1 and TRBJ2-7; 8 positions match TRBD1. The CDR3 sequence is 15 residues long. Germline assignment: CDR1 SGHRS and CDR2 YFSETQ. V dropped 4 bases and J dropped 3; count of bases not matched to a gene: 9. CDR3 coding DNA: TGCGCCAGCAGCACGGCCGGGACAGGAAGCTACGAGCAGTACTTC. Its translation is CASSTAGTGSYEQYF.

The chain carries TRBV2 and TRBJ1-4, with D tentatively TRBD1 (6 bases). Trimming took 3 bases from V and 7 from J, leaving 18 bases between them. The CDR3 is made up of 16 amino acids. CDR1 SNHLY and CDR2 FYNNEI come from the germline V gene. The CDR3 nucleotides are TGTGCCAGCAGTGAGAACAGGGTACCCCTTAGTGAAAAACTGTTTTTT. The encoded protein is CASSENRVPLSEKLFF.

The CDR3 is CAITSGTSGGTFNEQYF. CDR3 nucleotide sequence: TGTGCCATCACTTCCGGGACTAGCGGGGGGACTTTCAACGAGCAGTACTTC. The V and J genes are TRBV10-3 and TRBJ2-7, with 15 nucleotides matching TRBD2. The V and J ends lost 7 bases and 5 bases, in that order; junction bases with no gene match: 12. Per the germline V gene, CDR1 is ENHRY and CDR2 is SYGVKD. The CDR3 extends over 17 amino acids.

The genes are TRBV25-1 and TRBJ2-5; D may be TRBD1 (6 bases). This CDR3 has 17 residues. Germline assignment: CDR1 MGHDK and CDR2 SYGVNS. Trimming cost V 1 base and J 5 bases, with 20 bases left between them. The CDR3: CASSESGVMGIRETQYF. The CDR3 nucleotides read TGTGCCAGCAGTGAATCAGGGGTAATGGGAATCAGGGAGACCCAGTACTTC.

This rearrangement joins TRBV3-1 (or the pseudogene TRBV3-2) to TRBJ2-1, with 15 bases matching TRBD2. V lost 4 bases, J lost 9 bases, and 7 bases stayed unmatched. This CDR3 has 16 residues. In germline, CDR1 is LGHDT, CDR2 YNNKEL (reference sequence). The DNA of the CDR3 is TGTGCCAGCAGCCCCCGGACTAGCGGGGGGGCCGGTGAGCAGTTCTTC. Its translation: CASSPRTSGGAGEQFF.

The sample holds one count of this clone. This chain joins TRBV6-1 and TRBJ1-2; D possibly corresponds to TRBD1 (6 bases). V shed 1 base and J shed 6 bases, with 18 bases lying between them. The germline gives CDR1 MNHNS, CDR2 SASEGT. The CDR3 covers 16 residues. The chain's CDR3 is CASSEGEGSPGDGYTF. DNA for the CDR3: TGTGCCAGCAGTGAAGGGGAGGGCAGCCCAGGGGATGGCTACACCTTC.

The V gene is TRBV7-9, the J gene TRBJ2-5, with 8 nucleotides matching TRBD1. Trimming at V came to 4 bases and at J to 0 bases, leaving 1 base not matched to a gene. The CDR3 is made up of 14 amino acids. Germline lookup yields CDR1 SEHNR and CDR2 FQNEAQ (reference sequence). CDR3 sequence (DNA): TGTGCCAGCAGCTCGGACAGGGACCAAGAGACCCAGTACTTC. Translation: CASSSDRDQETQYF.

CDR3 region: CASSLLRDTSEKLFF. DNA for the CDR3: TGTGCCAGCAGCTTGCTCCGGGACACGAGTGAAAAACTGTTTTTT. J is TRBJ1-4 and V is TRBV11-3; weak D call: TRBD1 (6 bases). Germline V gene data show CDR1 as SGHNT and CDR2 as YENEEA. V was shortened by 3 bases and J by 7 bases, with 15 bases between the two germline ends. This CDR3 has 15 amino acids.

This clone has just a few counts. The chain couples TRBV19 to TRBJ2-5; TRBD2 aligns across 12 bases. J lost 5 bases, V lost 7 bases, and 11 bases had no gene match. Germline CDR1 LNHDA, CDR2 SQIVND (reference sequence). CDR3 length: 16 residues. The DNA of the CDR3 is TGTGCCAGTATTCAACTAGCGGGGGGCGAAACGGAGACCCAGTACTTC. It encodes CASIQLAGGETETQYF.

V gene TRBV19 combines with J gene TRBJ2-2; D is unresolved. Germline CDR1 and CDR2: LNHDA and SQIVND (reference sequence). The CDR3 spans 17 residues. V lost 4 bases and J 0 bases, leaving 15 bases between the germline ends. The CDR3, as DNA: TGTGCCAGTAGTACCTTCCAGACTTCGACGAACACCGGGGAGCTGTTTTTT. Encoded protein: CASSTFQTSTNTGELFF.

CDR3 coding DNA: TGTGCCAGCAGCTTTCCCTCATCGGAGGGAAGCTCTGAAGCTTTCTTT. Amino acids: CASSFPSSEGSSEAFF. V and J are TRBV5-4 and TRBJ1-1, with no clear D. Germline assignment: CDR1 SGHNT and CDR2 YYREEE (reference sequence). The CDR3 is 16 amino acids. V lost 2 bases and J lost 6, with 20 bases in between.

In DNA form, the CDR3 reads TGCGCCAGCAGCCACCGCGACTACACCCCTCGAGAGACCCAGTACTTC. Translation gives CASSHRDYTPRETQYF. V and J are TRBV4-1 and TRBJ2-5; D is perhaps TRBD2 (5 bases). Deletions cut 3 bases from V and 4 bases from J, with 18 bases between. Germline CDR1 and CDR2: MGHRA and YSYEKL. The CDR3 sequence is 16 residues long.

In nucleotides, the CDR3 is TGTGCCAGCAGTGACCCGAGGGAAGATCAGCCCCAGCATTTT. Residues: CASSDPREDQPQHF. This chain links TRBV6-4 with TRBJ1-5; D unresolved. The CDR3 loop spans 14 amino acids. In germline, CDR1 is MRHNA, CDR2 SNTAGT. Trimming took off 2 bases at V and 5 bases at J, with 10 bases between the two ends.

The rearrangement links TRBV19 to TRBJ1-2; 8 positions agree with TRBD1. Germline V gene data show CDR1 as LNHDA and CDR2 as SQIVND (reference sequence). The CDR3 totals 13 residues. The ends lost 10 bases at V and 6 bases at J; junction bases unmatched: 10. The CDR3 DNA is TGTGCCACTCAGGGGGCCTATCCAAATGGCTACACCTTC. It yields the protein CATQGAYPNGYTF.

The table lists this clone with a few counts. The chain carries TRBV30 and TRBJ2-3, with D maybe TRBD1 (5 bases). V lost 0 bases and J lost 1, with 5 bases in between. Germline CDR1 is GTSNPN and CDR2 is SVGIG (reference sequence). This CDR3 has 13 amino acids. This chain's CDR3 is CAWSVGGTDTQYF. The DNA for the CDR3 is TGTGCCTGGAGTGTAGGGGGCACAGATACGCAGTATTTT.

V usage is TRBV10-3 and J usage is TRBJ2-7, with TRBD1 matching 7 bases. This CDR3 is built from 11 residues. Germline CDR1 ENHRY, CDR2 SYGVKD. V gave up 8 bases and J gave up 3 bases; unmatched junction bases: 1. The CDR3 region has the DNA TGTGCCATCTGGACAGGCTACGAGCAGTACTTC. It translates to CAIWTGYEQYF.

This chain joins TRBV19 and TRBJ1-1, with 8 bases fitting TRBD1. J lost 7 bases, V lost 5 bases, and 9 bases had no gene match. Germline V gives CDR1 LNHDA, CDR2 SQIVND (reference sequence). This CDR3 is 14 amino acids long. In DNA form, the CDR3 reads TGTGCCAGTAGTCCTTCCGACAGGGGCATTGAAGCTTTCTTT. Amino acids: CASSPSDRGIEAFF.

The V call is TRBV24-1, the J call TRBJ2-5, with 8 bases aligning to TRBD2. This CDR3 region has 17 residues. Germline trimming cut 4 bases from V and 0 bases from J; bases unmatched to any gene: 9. The germline V gene has CDR1 KGHDR and CDR2 SFDVKD. The CDR3 bases are TGTGCCACCAGTGAAGCCTCAGCGGGGGTGTACCAAGAGACCCAGTACTTC. This codes for CATSEASAGVYQETQYF.

The V gene is TRBV7-9, the J gene TRBJ1-5; D not resolved. The germline V gene encodes CDR1 SEHNR and CDR2 FQNEAQ (reference sequence). This CDR3 comprises 14 residues. The V end was cut by 5 bases, the J end by 1 base, with 9 bases between. The CDR3 protein is CASSPGLSNQPQHF. CDR3 sequence (DNA): TGTGCCAGCAGCCCGGGGTTGAGCAATCAGCCCCAGCATTTT. Full variable domain (remainder filled in from reference TRBV7-9 and TRBJ1-5): DTGVSQNPRHKITKRGQNVTFRCDPISEHNRLYWYRQTLGQGPEFLTYFQNEAQLEKSRLLSDRFSAERPKGSFSTLEIQRTEQGDSAMYLCASSPGLSNQPQHFGDGTRLSIL.

V and J are TRBV10-2 and TRBJ1-2; tentatively, D is TRBD1 (5 bases). This CDR3 spans 13 amino acids. Per germline, CDR1 WSHSY and CDR2 SAAADI. Trimming removed 7 bases at V and 1 base at J, with 10 bases between. CDR3 sequence: CASTAGGNYGYTF. For the CDR3, the DNA is TGCGCCAGCACCGCGGGGGGTAACTATGGCTACACCTTC.

This chain links TRBV7-9 with TRBJ2-1, with TRBD1 matching over 7 bases. After removal of 5 bases from V and 4 bases from J, the junction contained 8 bases not matched to a gene. CDR1 SEHNR and CDR2 FQNEAQ come from the germline V gene (reference sequence). CDR3 length: 15 residues. CDR3 region: CASSPGMTGYNEQFF. The CDR3 region has the DNA TGTGCCAGCAGCCCAGGGATGACAGGGTACAATGAGCAGTTCTTC. The full variable domain, with the rest looked up from reference TRBV7-9 and TRBJ2-1, is DTGVSQNPRHKITKRGQNVTFRCDPISEHNRLYWYRQTLGQGPEFLTYFQNEAQLEKSRLLSDRFSAERPKGSFSTLEIQRTEQGDSAMYLCASSPGMTGYNEQFFGPGTRLTVL.

The chain links TRBV9 to TRBJ2-3, with D uncertain. Trimming removed 0 bases at V and 6 bases at J, with 5 bases between. Germline CDR1 and CDR2: SGDLS and YYNGEE. There are 12 residues in the CDR3. CDR3 amino acids: CASSVGADTQYF. As DNA, the CDR3 is TGTGCCAGCAGCGTAGGGGCCGATACGCAGTATTTT.